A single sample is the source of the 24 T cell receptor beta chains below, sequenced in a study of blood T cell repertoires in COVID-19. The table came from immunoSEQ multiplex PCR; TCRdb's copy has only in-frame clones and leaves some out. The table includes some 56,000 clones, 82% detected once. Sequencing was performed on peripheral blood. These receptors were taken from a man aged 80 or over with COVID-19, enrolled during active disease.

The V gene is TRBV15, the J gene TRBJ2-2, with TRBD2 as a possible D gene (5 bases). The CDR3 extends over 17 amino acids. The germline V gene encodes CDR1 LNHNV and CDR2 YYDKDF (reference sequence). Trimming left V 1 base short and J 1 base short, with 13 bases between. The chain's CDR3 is CATSRGVASGNTGELFF. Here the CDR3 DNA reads TGTGCCACCAGCAGAGGGGTAGCAAGCGGGAACACCGGGGAGCTGTTTTTT.

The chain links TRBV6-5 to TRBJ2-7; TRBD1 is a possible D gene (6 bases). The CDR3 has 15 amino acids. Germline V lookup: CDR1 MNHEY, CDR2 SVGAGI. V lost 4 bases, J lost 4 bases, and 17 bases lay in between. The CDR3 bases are TGTGCCAGCAGTTTCAGGGGAGAAACTCCGTACGAGCAGTACTTC. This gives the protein CASSFRGETPYEQYF.

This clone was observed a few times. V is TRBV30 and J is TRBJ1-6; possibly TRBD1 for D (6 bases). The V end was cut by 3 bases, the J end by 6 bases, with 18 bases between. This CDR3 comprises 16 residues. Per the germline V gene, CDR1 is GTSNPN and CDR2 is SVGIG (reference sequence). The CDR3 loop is CAWSSGHGGGNSPLHF. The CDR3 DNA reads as TGTGCCTGGAGCTCGGGACATGGGGGGGGTAATTCACCCCTCCACTTT.

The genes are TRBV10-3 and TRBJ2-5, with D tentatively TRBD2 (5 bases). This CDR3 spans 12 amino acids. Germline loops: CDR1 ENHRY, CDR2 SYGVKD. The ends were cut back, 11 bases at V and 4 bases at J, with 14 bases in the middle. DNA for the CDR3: TGTGCCGCCAAGGGTAGCGCAGAGACCCAGTACTTC. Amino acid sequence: CAAKGSAETQYF.

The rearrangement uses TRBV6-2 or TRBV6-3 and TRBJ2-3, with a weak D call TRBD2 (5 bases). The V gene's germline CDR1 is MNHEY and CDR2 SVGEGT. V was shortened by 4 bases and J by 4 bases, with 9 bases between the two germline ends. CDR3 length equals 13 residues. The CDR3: CASSSGRPDTQYF. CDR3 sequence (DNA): TGTGCCAGCAGTTCTGGGAGACCAGATACGCAGTATTTT.

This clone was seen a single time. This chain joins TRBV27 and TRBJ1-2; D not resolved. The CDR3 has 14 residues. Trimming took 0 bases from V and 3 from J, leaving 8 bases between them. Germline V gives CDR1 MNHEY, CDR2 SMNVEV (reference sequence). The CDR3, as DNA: TGTGCCAGCAGTTTATCGAGGAACCACTATGGCTACACCTTC. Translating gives CASSLSRNHYGYTF.

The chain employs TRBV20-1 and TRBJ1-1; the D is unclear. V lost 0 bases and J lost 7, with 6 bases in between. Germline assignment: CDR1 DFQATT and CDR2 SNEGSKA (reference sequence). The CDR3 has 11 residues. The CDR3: CSARDPFEAFF. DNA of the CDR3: TGCAGTGCTAGAGACCCTTTTGAAGCTTTCTTT.

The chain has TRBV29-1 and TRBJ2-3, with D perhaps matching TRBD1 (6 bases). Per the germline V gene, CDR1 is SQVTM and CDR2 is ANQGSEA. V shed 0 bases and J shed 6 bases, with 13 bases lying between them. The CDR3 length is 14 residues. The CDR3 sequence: CSVEDPAGEDTQYF. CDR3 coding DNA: TGCAGCGTTGAAGATCCAGCAGGGGAGGATACGCAGTATTTT.

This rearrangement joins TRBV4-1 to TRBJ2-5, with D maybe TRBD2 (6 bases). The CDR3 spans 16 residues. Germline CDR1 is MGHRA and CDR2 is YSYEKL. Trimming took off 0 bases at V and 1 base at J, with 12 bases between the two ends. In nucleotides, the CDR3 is TGCGCCAGCAGCCAAGAGGTTGGCGGGGCCCAAGAGACCCAGTACTTC. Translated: CASSQEVGGAQETQYF.

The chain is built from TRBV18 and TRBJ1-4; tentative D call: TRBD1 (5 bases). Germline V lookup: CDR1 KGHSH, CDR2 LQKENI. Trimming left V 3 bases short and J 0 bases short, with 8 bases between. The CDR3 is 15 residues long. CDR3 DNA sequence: TGTGCCAGCTCACCGTCAGGGTCAACTAATGAAAAACTGTTTTTT. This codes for CASSPSGSTNEKLFF. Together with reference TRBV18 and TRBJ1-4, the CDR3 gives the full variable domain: NAGVMQNPRHLVRRRGQEARLRCSPMKGHSHVYWYRQLPEEGLKFMVYLQKENIIDESGMPKERFSAEFPKEGPSILRIQQVVRGDSAAYFCASSPSGSTNEKLFFGSGTQLSVL.

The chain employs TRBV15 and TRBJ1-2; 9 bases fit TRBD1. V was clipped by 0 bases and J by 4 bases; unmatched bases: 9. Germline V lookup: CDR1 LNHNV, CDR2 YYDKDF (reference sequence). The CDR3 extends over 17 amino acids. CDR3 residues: CATSREKAGQGFYGYTF. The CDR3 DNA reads TGTGCCACCAGCAGAGAGAAAGCGGGACAGGGTTTCTATGGCTACACCTTC.

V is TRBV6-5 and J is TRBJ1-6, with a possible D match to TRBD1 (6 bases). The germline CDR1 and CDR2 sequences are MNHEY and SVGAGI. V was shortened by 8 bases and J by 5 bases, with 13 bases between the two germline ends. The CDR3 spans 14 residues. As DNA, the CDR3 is TGTGCCAGCCGCGGGGGGCGGAATAATTCACCCCTCCACTTT. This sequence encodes CASRGGRNNSPLHF.

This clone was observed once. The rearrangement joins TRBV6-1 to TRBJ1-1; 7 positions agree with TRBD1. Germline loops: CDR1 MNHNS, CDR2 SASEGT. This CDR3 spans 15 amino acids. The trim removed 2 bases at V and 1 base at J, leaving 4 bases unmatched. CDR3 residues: CASSERNRGNTEAFF. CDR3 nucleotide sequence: TGTGCCAGCAGTGAACGGAACAGGGGGAACACTGAAGCTTTCTTT.

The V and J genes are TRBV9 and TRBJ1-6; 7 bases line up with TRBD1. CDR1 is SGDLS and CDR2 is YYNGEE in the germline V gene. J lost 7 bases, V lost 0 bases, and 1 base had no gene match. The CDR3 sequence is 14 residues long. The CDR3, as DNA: TGTGCCAGCAGCGTAGCGACAGGGAATTCACCCCTCCACTTT. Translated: CASSVATGNSPLHF.

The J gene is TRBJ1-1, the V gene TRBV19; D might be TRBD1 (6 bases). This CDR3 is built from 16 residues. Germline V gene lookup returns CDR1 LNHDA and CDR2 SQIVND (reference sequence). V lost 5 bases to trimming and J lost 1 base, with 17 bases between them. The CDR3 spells CASSPDRTTRNTEAFF. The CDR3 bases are TGTGCCAGTAGTCCCGACAGGACCACGAGGAACACTGAAGCTTTCTTT. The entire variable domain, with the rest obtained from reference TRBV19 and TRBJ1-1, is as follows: DGGITQSPKYLFRKEGQNVTLSCEQNLNHDAMYWYRQDPGQGLRLIYYSQIVNDFQKGDIAEGYSVSREKKESFPLTVTSAQKNPTAFYLCASSPDRTTRNTEAFFGQGTRLTVV.

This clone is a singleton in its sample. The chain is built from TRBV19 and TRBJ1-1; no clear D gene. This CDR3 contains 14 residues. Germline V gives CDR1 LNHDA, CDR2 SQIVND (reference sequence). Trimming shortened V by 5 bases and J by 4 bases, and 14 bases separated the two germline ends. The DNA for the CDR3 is TGTGCCAGTAGTGGTCGGGGAAGGAGCACTGAAGCTTTCTTT. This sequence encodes CASSGRGRSTEAFF.

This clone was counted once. The CDR3 bases are TGCGCCAGCAGCCAAGAGCGGGCTAGCGGGGGCCAAGAGACCCAGTACTTC. It translates to CASSQERASGGQETQYF. The chain carries TRBV4-3 and TRBJ2-5; 10 nucleotides match TRBD2. CDR3 length: 17 amino acids. Losses at the gene ends were 0 bases for V and 1 base for J; bases not matched to a gene: 5. The germline gives CDR1 LGHNA, CDR2 YSLEER.

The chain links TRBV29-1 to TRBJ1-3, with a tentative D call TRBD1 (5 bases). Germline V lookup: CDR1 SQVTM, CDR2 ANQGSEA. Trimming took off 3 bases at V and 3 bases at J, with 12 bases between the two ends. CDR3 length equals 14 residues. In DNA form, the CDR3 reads TGCAGCGTTGATATCGAAGGGGTTGGAAACACCATATATTTT. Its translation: CSVDIEGVGNTIYF.

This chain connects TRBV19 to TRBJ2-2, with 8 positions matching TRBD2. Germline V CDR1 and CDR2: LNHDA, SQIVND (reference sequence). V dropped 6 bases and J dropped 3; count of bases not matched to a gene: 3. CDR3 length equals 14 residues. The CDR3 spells CASSPGGHTGELFF. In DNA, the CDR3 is TGTGCCAGTAGCCCGGGAGGGCACACCGGGGAGCTGTTTTTT.

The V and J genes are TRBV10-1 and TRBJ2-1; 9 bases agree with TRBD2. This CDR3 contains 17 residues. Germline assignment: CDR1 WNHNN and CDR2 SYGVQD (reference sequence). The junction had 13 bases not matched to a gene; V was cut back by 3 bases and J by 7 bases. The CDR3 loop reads CASSDLKRASGENEQFF. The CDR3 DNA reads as TGCGCCAGCAGTGATTTAAAGCGGGCTAGCGGGGAAAATGAGCAGTTCTTC.

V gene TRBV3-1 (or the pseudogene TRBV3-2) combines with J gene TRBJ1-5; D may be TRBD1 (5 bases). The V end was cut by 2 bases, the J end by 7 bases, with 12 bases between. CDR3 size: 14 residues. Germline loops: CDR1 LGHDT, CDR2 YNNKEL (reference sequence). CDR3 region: CASSQIPGNQPQHF. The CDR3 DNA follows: TGTGCCAGCAGCCAAATTCCAGGGAACCAGCCCCAGCATTTT.

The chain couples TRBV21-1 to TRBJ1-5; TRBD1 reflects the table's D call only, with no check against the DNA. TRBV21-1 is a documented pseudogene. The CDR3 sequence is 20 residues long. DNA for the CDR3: TGTGCCAGCAGCAATCCTTGCGGGACAGGGCCTCGGTTATGGGGTCAGCCCCAGCATTTT. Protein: CASSNPCGTGPRLWGQPQHF.

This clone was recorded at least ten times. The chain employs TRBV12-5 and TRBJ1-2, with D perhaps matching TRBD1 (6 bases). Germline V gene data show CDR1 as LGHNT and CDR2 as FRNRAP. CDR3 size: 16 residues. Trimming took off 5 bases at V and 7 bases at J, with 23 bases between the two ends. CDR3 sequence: CASGATGSEVIRGYTF. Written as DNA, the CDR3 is TGTGCTAGTGGTGCGACAGGATCAGAGGTTATACGTGGCTACACCTTC.

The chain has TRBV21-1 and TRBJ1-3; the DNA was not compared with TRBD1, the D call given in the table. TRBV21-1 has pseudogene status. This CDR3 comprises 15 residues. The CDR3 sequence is CASTLDRVGGNTIYF. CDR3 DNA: TGTGCCAGCACCCTTGACAGGGTAGGTGGAAACACCATATATTTT.